This record covers a single TCR beta chain. This receptor's antigen is unknown. The sample holds no much larger clone one base away, and base qualities are not on file. This sample was taken from a study of T cell responses to AZD1222 COVID-19 vaccine (dated by TCRdb to the early 2020s). Regarding the study in general: TCR sequencing was performed for about 240 trial participants, of whom about 200 were given two doses of AZD1222 and approximately 26 were given two doses of MenACWY control vaccine. Enrollment into the trials was organized by age into subgroups of 18-55, 56-69 and 70-plus years, and those subgroups contained roughly 150, 30 and 60 TCR-sequenced participants, respectively. General study outcomes and caveats: Vaccine-associated CD4 TCRs spanned the whole spike protein, with dominant responses in regions 160-218 and 743-854. Most participants were white British and females outnumbered males, and the authors suggested that clonal diversity may have been underestimated. Reportedly, almost half of the unique spike-specific TCRs recognized epitopes lying outside the regions that are mutated in the B.1.351 and B.1.1.7 variants. Conclusions about previously exposed vaccinees are limited because only a handful of AZD1222 recipients were SARS-CoV-2 seropositive at baseline. In the small 56-69-year group, the increase in depth fell short of significance, most likely because of low power. A significant rise in spike-specific TCR breadth and depth was observed after two AZD1222 doses relative to day 0 and relative to MenACWY recipients. Because no day 14 peak-response samples were available, the repertoires could be characterized only after the peak T cell response.

The intended sense of this specimen's time point label: about 28 days (+/-7) after the second vaccine dose. Because spike-specific TCR depth and breadth did not differ between the two schedules, AZD1222 recipients who got a second dose at roughly 4 weeks were pooled with those who got a second dose at roughly 12 weeks. The vaccinee samples were drawn from two UK trials, COV001 and COV002, one of which was a single-blind randomized controlled phase 2/3 trial testing AZD1222 (ChAdOx1 nCoV-19) in healthy adults. For TCRbeta chain sequencing, PBMC samples from trial participants were taken at day 0 and at day 28 after the second dose. From the germline V gene, CDR1 is MDHEN and CDR2 is SYDVKM. Including the terminal cysteine and phenylalanine, the CDR3 comprises 16 residues. Just CDR3 DNA is preserved here, 48 bases in frame from base 1. Trimmed from V: 3 bases; trimmed from J: 5 bases; junction bases lacking a gene match: 9.

The CDR3 regions of human TCRbeta chains were subjected to immunosequencing. The source study handled its data this way. TCRs in the repertoires were compared against a reference library of SARS-CoV-2-specific TCRs that had been generated with the MIRA antigen-specificity platform. Breadth was defined as the fraction of unique TCRs that were SARS-CoV-2-associated. Depth was defined as the fraction of total T cells that were SARS-CoV-2-associated. Using the MIRA data, each spike-specific TCR was mapped to the spike region that the TCR reacts to and placed in a CD4 or CD8 class. Log10-transformed breadth and depth values were compared by one-way ANOVA with Sidak's multiple comparisons tests. The clones in this table, taken by TCRdb from immuneACCESS, are in-frame only. Not every clone is retained; where verified, under half of the shortfall comes from an unresolved V gene, and the cause of the rest is unknown. V, J and clone size were drawn from that table, and D and trimming were deduced from the DNA. Recorded for this sample are fewer than 150,000 clones; about nine tenths of them occurred a single time. 1.5% to 2% of the sample rests with the top ten.

This material consisted of peripheral blood, taken 28 days after the second AZD1222 dose. Recombination connected TRBV28 to TRBJ2-1; 8 central bases correspond to TRBD1. The receptor comes from an adult who received the AZD1222 COVID-19 vaccine. This receptor has the CDR3 CASSLSGQGADNEQFF. The sequence in DNA is TGTGCCAGCAGTTTGTCGGGGCAGGGGGCCGACAATGAGCAGTTCTTC.